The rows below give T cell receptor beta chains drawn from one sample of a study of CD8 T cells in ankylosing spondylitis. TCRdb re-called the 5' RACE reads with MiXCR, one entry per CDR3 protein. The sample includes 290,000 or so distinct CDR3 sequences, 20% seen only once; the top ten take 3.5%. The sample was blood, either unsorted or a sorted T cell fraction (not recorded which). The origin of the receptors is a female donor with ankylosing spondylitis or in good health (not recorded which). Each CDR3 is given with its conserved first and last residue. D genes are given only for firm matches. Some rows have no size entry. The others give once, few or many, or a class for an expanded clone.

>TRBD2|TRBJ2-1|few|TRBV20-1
CSAIGLVAPRNEQFF
TGCAGTGCTATAGGACTAGTGGCCCCCCGGAATGAGCAGTTCTTC
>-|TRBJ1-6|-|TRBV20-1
CSALLGAGNSPLHF
TGCAGTGCCCTCCTGGGAGCGGGTAATTCACCCCTCCACTTT
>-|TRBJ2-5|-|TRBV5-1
CASSSEGGDQETQYF
TGCGCCAGCAGCTCGGAGGGGGGTGATCAAGAGACCCAGTACTTC
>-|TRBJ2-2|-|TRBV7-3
CASSPSPRANTGELFF
TGTGCCAGCAGCCCCAGCCCCAGGGCCAACACCGGGGAGCTGTTTTTT
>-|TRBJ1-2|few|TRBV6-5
CASSYSRMGLANYGYTF
TGTGCCAGCAGTTACTCGAGAATGGGTTTAGCTAACTATGGCTACACCTTC
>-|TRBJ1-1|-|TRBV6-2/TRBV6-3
CASSLDPRGAFF
TGTGCCAGCAGCCTCGACCCGAGGGGAGCTTTCTTT
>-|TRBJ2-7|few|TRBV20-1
CSARKDSSSYEQYF
TGCAGTGCTAGAAAGGACAGTTCCTCCTACGAGCAGTACTTC
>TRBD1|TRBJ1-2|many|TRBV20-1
CSARANTGERYTF
TGCAGTGCTAGAGCTAACACAGGGGAACGCTACACCTTC
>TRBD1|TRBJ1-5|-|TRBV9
CASSDTGGNQPQHF
TGTGCCAGCAGCGATACAGGGGGCAATCAGCCCCAGCATTTT
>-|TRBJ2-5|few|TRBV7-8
CASSTYKGNRQETQYF
TGTGCCAGCAGCACATATAAGGGGAACAGGCAAGAGACCCAGTACTTC
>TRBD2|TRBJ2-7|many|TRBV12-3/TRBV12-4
CASSFTSGSKYEQYF
TGTGCCAGCAGCTTCACTAGCGGGAGCAAGTACGAGCAGTACTTC
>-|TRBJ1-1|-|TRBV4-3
CASSQDRQGGTEAFF
TGCGCCAGCAGCCAAGATAGGCAGGGCGGCACTGAAGCTTTCTTT
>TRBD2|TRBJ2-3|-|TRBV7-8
CASSRPTSGRGDTQYF
TGTGCCAGCAGCCGCCCCACTAGCGGGAGAGGAGATACGCAGTATTTT
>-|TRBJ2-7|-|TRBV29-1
CSVGLHQSSYEQYF
TGCAGCGTTGGGCTCCACCAGAGCTCCTACGAGCAGTACTTC
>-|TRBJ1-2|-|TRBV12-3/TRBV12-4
CASSLNRVQYYGYTF
TGTGCCAGCAGTTTAAACAGGGTACAGTACTATGGCTACACCTTC
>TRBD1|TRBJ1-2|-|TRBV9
CASSGREQGVHGYTF
TGTGCCAGCAGCGGTCGTGAACAGGGGGTCCATGGCTACACCTTC
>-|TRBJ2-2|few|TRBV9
CASSVAPTSQNTGELFF
TGTGCCAGCAGCGTAGCCCCGACTAGTCAGAACACCGGGGAGCTGTTTTTT
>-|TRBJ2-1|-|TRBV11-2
CASSPPTEIEQFF
TGTGCCAGCAGCCCTCCTACGGAGATTGAGCAGTTCTTC
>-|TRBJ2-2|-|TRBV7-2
CASTPWGVGELFF
TGTGCCAGCACCCCTTGGGGTGTCGGGGAGCTGTTTTTT
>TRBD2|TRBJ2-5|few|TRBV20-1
CSARAMDGGGTQYF
TGCAGTGCTAGAGCTATGGACGGCGGGGGGACCCAGTACTTC
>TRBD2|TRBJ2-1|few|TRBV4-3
CASSQRSSGRDEQFF
TGCGCCAGCAGCCAACGTTCTAGCGGGAGGGATGAGCAGTTCTTC
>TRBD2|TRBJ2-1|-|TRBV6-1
CASSRLTSGMNNEQFF
TGTGCCAGCAGCCGACTAACTAGCGGCATGAACAATGAGCAGTTCTTC
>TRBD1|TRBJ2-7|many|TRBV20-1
CSARPGQAQYF
TGCAGTGCTAGACCAGGACAGGCGCAGTACTTC
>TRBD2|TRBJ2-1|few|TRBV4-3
CASSQMGLAVNEQFF
TGCGCCAGCAGCCAAATGGGACTAGCGGTGAATGAGCAGTTCTTC
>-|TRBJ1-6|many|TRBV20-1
CSALRPTLGYNSPLHF
TGCAGTGCATTACGCCCAACTCTGGGCTATAATTCACCCCTCCACTTT
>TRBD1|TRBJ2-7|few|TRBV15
CATSREQGRPYEQYF
TGTGCCACCAGCAGAGAACAGGGGCGGCCCTACGAGCAGTACTTC
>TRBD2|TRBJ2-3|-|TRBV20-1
CSARRSGTRMDTQYF
TGCAGTGCCCGTCGTAGCGGGACTCGTATGGATACGCAGTATTTT
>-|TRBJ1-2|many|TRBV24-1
CATSDVHGYTF
TGTGCCACCAGTGACGTCCATGGCTACACCTTC
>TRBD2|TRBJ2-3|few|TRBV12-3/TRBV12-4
CASSFRRLASADTQYF
TGTGCCAGCAGTTTTAGGAGACTAGCATCCGCAGATACGCAGTATTTT
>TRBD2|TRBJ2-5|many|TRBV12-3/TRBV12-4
CASSFKAAGPGQETQYF
TGTGCCAGCAGTTTTAAAGCAGCGGGACCTGGCCAAGAGACCCAGTACTTC
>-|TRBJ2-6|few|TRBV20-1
CSARDFLAGGANVLTF
TGCAGTGCTAGGGACTTCCTAGCCGGGGGGGCCAACGTCCTGACTTTC
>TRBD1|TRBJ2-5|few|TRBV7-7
CASSLMGVTGGQETQYF
TGTGCCAGCAGCCTAATGGGCGTTACAGGGGGCCAAGAGACCCAGTACTTC
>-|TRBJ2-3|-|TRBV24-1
CATSDFGPGPRTDTQYF
TGTGCCACCAGTGATTTTGGGCCAGGCCCAAGGACAGATACGCAGTATTTT
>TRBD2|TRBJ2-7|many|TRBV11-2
CASSLTSASSYEQYF
TGTGCCAGCAGTCTGACTAGCGCGAGCTCCTACGAGCAGTACTTC
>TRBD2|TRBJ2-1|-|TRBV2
CASSAGLAGGIYEQFF
TGTGCCAGCAGTGCGGGACTAGCGGGAGGGATCTATGAGCAGTTCTTC
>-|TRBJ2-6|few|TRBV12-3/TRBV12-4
CASSFRASGANVLTF
TGTGCCAGCAGTTTTCGTGCCTCTGGGGCCAACGTCCTGACTTTC
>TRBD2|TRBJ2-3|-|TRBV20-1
CSARSGLDLTDTQYF
TGCAGTGCTAGATCCGGACTAGACCTCACAGATACGCAGTATTTT
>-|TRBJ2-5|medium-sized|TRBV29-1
CSGGTRGETQYF
TGCAGCGGGGGCACTAGAGGAGAGACCCAGTACTTC
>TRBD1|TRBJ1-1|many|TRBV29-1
CSARQGGETEAFF
TGCAGCGCGCGACAGGGTGGAGAGACTGAAGCTTTCTTT
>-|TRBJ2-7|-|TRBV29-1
CSVDYRDGPYEQYF
TGCAGCGTGGACTACCGGGACGGACCCTACGAGCAGTACTTC
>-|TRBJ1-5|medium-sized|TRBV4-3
CASSQVRGDGQPQHF
TGCGCCAGCAGCCAAGTAAGGGGGGACGGTCAGCCCCAGCATTTT
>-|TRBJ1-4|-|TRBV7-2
CASSLAMPSTNEKLFF
TGTGCCAGCAGCTTAGCCATGCCCTCGACTAATGAAAAACTGTTTTTT
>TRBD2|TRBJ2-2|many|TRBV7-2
CASSPSGTGELFF
TGTGCCAGCAGCCCTAGCGGCACCGGGGAGCTGTTTTTT
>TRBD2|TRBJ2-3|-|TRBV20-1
CSATSGQQSTDTQYF
TGCAGTGCCACTAGCGGCCAACAAAGCACAGATACGCAGTATTTT
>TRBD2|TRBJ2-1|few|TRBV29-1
CSVAPSGAYNEQFF
TGCAGCGTTGCTCCTAGCGGAGCCTACAATGAGCAGTTCTTC